The 5 T cell receptor beta chains listed next were all sequenced from one sample in a study of cytomegalovirus exposure and HLA in healthy donors. The PCR ran on 60 Vbeta and 13 Jbeta primers. Sequencing was performed with immunoSEQ multiplex PCR; in TCRdb, only in-frame clones are kept and a portion is missing. The sample lists roughly 180,000 clones, about 83% occurring once. What was sequenced was PBMCs. These receptors were collected from a woman aged 25-40 years in good health and CMV-seropositive.

The chain employs TRBV6-6 and TRBJ2-7, with 9 bases matching TRBD1. With V trimmed by 4 bases and J by 3 bases, 4 bases remained unmatched. Germline V gene data show CDR1 as MNHNY and CDR2 as SVGAGI (reference sequence). The CDR3 runs 14 residues. The CDR3, as DNA: TGTGCCAGCAGTTCCGGGACAGGGTACTACGAGCAGTACTTC. Translating gives CASSSGTGYYEQYF.

This chain links TRBV2 with TRBJ2-1; D is perhaps TRBD2 (5 bases). V was pared by 7 bases and J by 9 bases, with 16 bases between. The CDR3 has 13 amino acids. Germline CDR1 SNHLY, CDR2 FYNNEI. Written as DNA, the CDR3 is TGTGCCAGCAACCTGGACCCGGGGTTTGAGCAGTTCTTC. Amino acids: CASNLDPGFEQFF. Complete variable domain (other parts from reference TRBV2 and TRBJ2-1): EPEVTQTPSHQVTQMGQEVILRCVPISNHLYFYWYRQILGQKVEFLVSFYNNEISEKSEIFDDQFSVERPDGSNFTLKIRSTKLEDSAMYFCASNLDPGFEQFFGPGTRLTVL.

This clone was seen a handful of times. V is TRBV19 and J is TRBJ1-1; 8 bases fit TRBD1. Germline CDR1 and CDR2: LNHDA and SQIVND (reference sequence). V shed 4 bases and J 10 bases; nucleotides not matched to a gene: 14. The CDR3 loop spans 15 amino acids. The CDR3 protein is CASSTSTGQGGGAFF. The CDR3 nucleotides read TGTGCCAGTAGTACGTCTACCGGACAGGGCGGTGGAGCTTTCTTT.

The gene calls are TRBV7-8 and TRBJ2-7; TRBD2 agrees at 11 bases. The CDR3 is 15 residues long. In germline, CDR1 is SGHVS, CDR2 FQNEAQ. J lost 5 bases, V lost 5 bases, and 8 bases had no gene match. The CDR3 loop reads CASSALAGGQHEQYF. For the CDR3, the DNA is TGTGCCAGCAGCGCCTTAGCGGGGGGGCAACACGAGCAGTACTTC.

This clone has a handful of counts. The V and J genes are TRBV7-8 and TRBJ2-3; 11 nucleotides agree with TRBD1. V lost 5 bases and J lost 5; bases outside the gene matches: 3. Germline lookup yields CDR1 SGHVS and CDR2 FQNEAQ. The CDR3 spans 14 residues. CDR3 nucleotides: TGTGCCAGCAGCGGACAGGGGGCGAAAGATACGCAGTATTTT. This translates into CASSGQGAKDTQYF.